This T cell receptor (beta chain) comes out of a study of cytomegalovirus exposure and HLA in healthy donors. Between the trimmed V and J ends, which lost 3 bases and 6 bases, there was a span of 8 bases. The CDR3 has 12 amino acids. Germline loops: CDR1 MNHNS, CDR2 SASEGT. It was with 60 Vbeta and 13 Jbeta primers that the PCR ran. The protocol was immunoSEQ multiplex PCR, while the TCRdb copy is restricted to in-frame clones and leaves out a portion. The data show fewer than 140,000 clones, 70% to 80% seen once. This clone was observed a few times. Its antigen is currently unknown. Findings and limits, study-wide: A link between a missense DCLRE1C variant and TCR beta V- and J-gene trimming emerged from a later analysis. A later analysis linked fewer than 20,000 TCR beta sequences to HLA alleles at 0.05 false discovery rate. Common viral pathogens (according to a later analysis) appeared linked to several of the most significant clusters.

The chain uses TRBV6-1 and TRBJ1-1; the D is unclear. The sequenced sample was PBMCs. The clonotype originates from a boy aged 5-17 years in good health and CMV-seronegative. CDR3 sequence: CASSDWAPEAFF. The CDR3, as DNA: TGTGCCAGCAGTGACTGGGCGCCTGAAGCTTTCTTT.